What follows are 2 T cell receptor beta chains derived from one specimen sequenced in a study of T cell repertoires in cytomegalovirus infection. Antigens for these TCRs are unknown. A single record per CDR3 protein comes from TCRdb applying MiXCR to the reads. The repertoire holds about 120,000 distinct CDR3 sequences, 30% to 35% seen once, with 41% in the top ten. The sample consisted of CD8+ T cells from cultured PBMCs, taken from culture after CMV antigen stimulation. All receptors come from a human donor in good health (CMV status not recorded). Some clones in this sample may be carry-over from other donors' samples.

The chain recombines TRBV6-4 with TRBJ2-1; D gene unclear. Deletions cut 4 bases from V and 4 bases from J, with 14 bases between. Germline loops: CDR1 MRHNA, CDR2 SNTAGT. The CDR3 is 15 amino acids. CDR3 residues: CASSAGGSEYNEQFF. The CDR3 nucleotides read TGTGCCAGCAGTGCGGGTGGTTCGGAATACAATGAGCAGTTCTTC.

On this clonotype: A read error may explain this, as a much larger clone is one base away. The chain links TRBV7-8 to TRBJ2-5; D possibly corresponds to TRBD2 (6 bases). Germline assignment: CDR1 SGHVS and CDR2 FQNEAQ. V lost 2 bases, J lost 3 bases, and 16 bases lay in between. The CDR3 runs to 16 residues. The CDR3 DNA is TGTGCCAGCAGCTTACCGGCGGGACGAGCGGAAGAGACCCAGTACTTC. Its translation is CASSLPAGRAEETQYF.